The sequence of this T cell receptor beta chain was determined in a study of blood T cell repertoires in COVID-19. Study details: Samples came from the United States, Italy and Spain, spanning acute and convalescent COVID-19.

In the original workflow: Reference gene primer amplification gave estimated nucleated cell counts. The repertoire was sequenced with immunoSEQ multiplex PCR; TCRdb's copy has only in-frame clones and lacks some. From that table come the V and J calls and clone size; the DNA was used to work out D and trimming. Of about 64,000 clones listed, just over 85% are singletons. The V gene's germline CDR1 is LGHDT and CDR2 YNNKEL (reference sequence). This CDR3 comprises 16 residues. Trimming removed 2 bases from V and 3 bases from J, with 11 bases in between. The receptor was derived from a man aged 35 to 55 with acute or convalescent COVID-19. Sample: peripheral blood. This chain connects TRBV3-1 (or the pseudogene TRBV3-2) to TRBJ2-6; maybe TRBD2 (7 bases). Written as DNA, the CDR3 is TGTGCCAGCAGCCAATCGGGGGGCGGTGGGGCCAACGTCCTGACTTTC. This encodes CASSQSGGGGANVLTF.